The 20 T cell receptor beta chains presented below share a single source sample, sequenced in a study of blood T cell repertoires in COVID-19. This table comes from immunoSEQ multiplex PCR, and its TCRdb copy is limited to in-frame clones, with some not included. In the table there are some 500,000 clones, around 90% of which are singletons. The sequenced sample was peripheral blood. The receptors stem from a woman aged 45-65 years with COVID-19, enrolled during active disease.

V and J are TRBV7-2 and TRBJ1-2; a possible D gene is TRBD1 (6 bases). V dropped 3 bases and J dropped 4 bases, with 18 bases sitting between them. The CDR3 is 16 amino acids. Per germline, CDR1 SGHTA and CDR2 FQGNSA. CDR3 coding DNA: TGTGCCAGCAGCTTTGGGGGGGGCGCATCAAGCTATGGCTACACCTTC. Residues: CASSFGGGASSYGYTF. Full variable domain (rest looked up from reference TRBV7-2 and TRBJ1-2): GAGVSQSPSNKVTEKGKDVELRCDPISGHTALYWYRQSLGQGLEFLIYFQGNSAPDKSGLPSDRFSAERTGGSVSTLTIQRTQQEDSAVYLCASSFGGGASSYGYTFGSGTRLTVV.

The genes are TRBV7-9 and TRBJ1-2; 7 bases match TRBD1. The germline V gene encodes CDR1 SEHNR and CDR2 FQNEAQ (reference sequence). This CDR3 has 15 amino acids. Trimming took 2 bases from V and 3 from J; bases not matched to a gene: 6. In DNA form, the CDR3 reads TGTGCCAGCAGCTTAAGCCAGGGGGTGGACTATGGCTACACCTTC. As protein: CASSLSQGVDYGYTF. Full variable domain (remainder filled in from reference TRBV7-9 and TRBJ1-2): DTGVSQNPRHKITKRGQNVTFRCDPISEHNRLYWYRQTLGQGPEFLTYFQNEAQLEKSRLLSDRFSAERPKGSFSTLEIQRTEQGDSAMYLCASSLSQGVDYGYTFGSGTRLTVV.

J is TRBJ2-3 and V is TRBV7-3; no definite D call. V shed 2 bases and J shed 0 bases, with 9 bases lying between them. The CDR3 contains 15 residues. Germline V lookup: CDR1 SGHTA, CDR2 FQGTGA. This CDR3 is CASSLGASSTDTQYF. In DNA, the CDR3 is TGTGCCAGCAGCTTAGGAGCGTCTAGCACAGATACGCAGTATTTT.

The V and J genes are TRBV12-3 or TRBV12-4 and TRBJ2-1; the D gene is possibly TRBD1 (5 bases). The CDR3 is made up of 13 amino acids. Trimming shortened V by 6 bases and J by 9 bases, and 15 bases separated the two germline ends. In nucleotides, the CDR3 is TGTGCCAGCAGCCGAATACGCCAGGGTGAGCAGTTCTTC. This gives the protein CASSRIRQGEQFF.

The V and J genes are TRBV5-6 and TRBJ2-7, with D perhaps TRBD1 (6 bases). V dropped 9 bases and J dropped 4 bases, with 20 bases sitting between them. This CDR3 spans 14 amino acids. Germline V gene lookup returns CDR1 SGHDT and CDR2 YYEEEE. The CDR3 region is CATSSRTVFYEQYF. Here the CDR3 DNA reads TGTGCCACCTCCTCGAGGACAGTTTTTTACGAGCAGTACTTC.

The chain carries TRBV5-1 and TRBJ1-2, with no clear D. The length of the CDR3 is 14 residues. The germline gives CDR1 SGHRS, CDR2 YFSETQ. The V end was cut by 1 base, the J end by 4 bases, with 11 bases between. The CDR3 DNA follows: TGCGCCAGCAGCTTGACACCAGAGGGCTATGGCTACACCTTC. Amino acids: CASSLTPEGYGYTF.

The V call is TRBV29-1, the J call TRBJ2-1; 8 bases map to TRBD2. Germline V gives CDR1 SQVTM, CDR2 ANQGSEA. This CDR3 has 13 residues. V lost 4 bases to trimming and J lost 7 bases; unmatched junction nucleotides: 6. This CDR3 reads CSVGAAGGNEQFF. DNA for the CDR3: TGCAGCGTTGGGGCGGCGGGGGGAAATGAGCAGTTCTTC.

V is TRBV7-9 and J is TRBJ1-1; D is unclear. The CDR3 has 15 amino acids. CDR1 and CDR2 from the germline V gene are SEHNR and FQNEAQ (reference sequence). Trimming left V 0 bases short and J 3 bases short, with 11 bases between. The CDR3 loop reads CASSLAEGVDTEAFF. The DNA for the CDR3 is TGTGCCAGCAGCTTAGCGGAGGGAGTGGACACTGAAGCTTTCTTT.

The chain is built from TRBV4-1 and TRBJ2-1; 8 nucleotides align to TRBD1. V trimming: 1 base; J trimming: 0 bases; junction bases outside the gene matches: 2. This CDR3 is 16 amino acids long. CDR1 and CDR2 (germline): MGHRA, YSYEKL. CDR3 protein: CASSQVQGVSYNEQFF. For the CDR3, the DNA is TGCGCCAGCAGCCAAGTACAGGGGGTCTCCTACAATGAGCAGTTCTTC.

The J gene is TRBJ2-3, the V gene TRBV9, with D possibly matching TRBD2 (5 bases). V lost 4 bases and J lost 0, with 15 bases in between. From germline, CDR1 is SGDLS and CDR2 YYNGEE. The CDR3 extends over 16 amino acids. The CDR3 DNA reads TGTGCCAGCAGCACCCGACGGGATGGGAGCACAGATACGCAGTATTTT. This sequence encodes CASSTRRDGSTDTQYF.

The chain joins TRBV5-1 to TRBJ1-1, with a possible D match to TRBD1 (6 bases). The length of the CDR3 is 15 residues. Germline V gene sequence: CDR1 SGHRS, CDR2 YFSETQ. Trimming stripped 3 bases from V and 6 bases from J, with 18 bases between. CDR3: CASSSGITGIAEAFF. Here the CDR3 DNA reads TGCGCCAGCAGCTCGGGCATCACAGGGATTGCTGAAGCTTTCTTT.

This chain joins TRBV7-3 and TRBJ2-1; 7 bases match TRBD2. The CDR3 is made up of 15 amino acids. J lost 0 bases, V lost 5 bases, and 4 bases had no gene match. CDR1 is SGHTA and CDR2 is FQGTGA in the germline V gene. The CDR3 DNA is TGTGCCAGCAGCCCCATAGCGGGCTCCTACAATGAGCAGTTCTTC. This translates into CASSPIAGSYNEQFF.

The chain uses TRBV12-5 and TRBJ1-6; 9 positions agree with TRBD1. V shed 7 bases, J shed 3 bases, and the junction held 10 bases outside the gene matches. The V gene's germline CDR1 is LGHNT and CDR2 FRNRAP. This CDR3 is built from 17 residues. CDR3 DNA: TGTGCTAGTGTTCTAGAACAGGGGGCAGGCTATAATTCACCCCTCCACTTT. The encoded protein is CASVLEQGAGYNSPLHF.

The chain couples TRBV2 to TRBJ1-6; D call uncertain. This CDR3 spans 16 amino acids. With 8 bases removed from V and 8 bases from J, the gap between germline ends came to 22 bases. CDR1 and CDR2 (germline): SNHLY, FYNNEI. This chain's CDR3 is CASLSLYRGIDSPLHF. For the CDR3, the DNA is TGTGCCAGCCTTTCGTTGTACCGGGGAATAGATTCACCCCTCCACTTT.

The chain joins TRBV9 to TRBJ1-2; 7 bases fit TRBD1. Germline lookup yields CDR1 SGDLS and CDR2 YYNGEE. Unmatched junction bases numbered 2, after V lost 4 bases and J lost 2 bases. The CDR3 has 13 residues. CDR3 loop: CASSSQGNYGYTF. CDR3 DNA: TGTGCCAGCAGCTCACAGGGGAACTATGGCTACACCTTC.

V and J are TRBV29-1 and TRBJ2-7; maybe TRBD2 (6 bases). Germline V gives CDR1 SQVTM, CDR2 ANQGSEA. The CDR3 length is 13 residues. V lost 6 bases and J 2 bases, leaving 14 bases between the germline ends. This CDR3 reads CSVGDRGAYEQYF. CDR3 coding DNA: TGCAGCGTCGGGGACCGCGGGGCCTACGAGCAGTACTTC.

The table lists this clone with a few counts. V and J are TRBV27 and TRBJ1-1; no definite D call. V shed 6 bases and J shed 1 base, with 12 bases lying between them. Germline-derived CDR1 and CDR2 are MNHEY and SMNVEV (reference sequence). The CDR3 is made up of 14 amino acids. The CDR3 loop is CASRAWSENTEAFF. Here the CDR3 DNA reads TGTGCCAGCAGGGCCTGGAGCGAGAACACTGAAGCTTTCTTT.

A remark on this clone: The junction departs from germline at one end; a sequencing error may be responsible. This chain uses TRBV19 with TRBJ1-5, with 8 bases matching TRBD1. Germline-derived CDR1 and CDR2 are LNHDA and SQIVND (reference sequence). This CDR3 has 15 residues. The CDR3 sequence: CASRIDRGAGQPQHF. The CDR3 nucleotides read TGTGCCAGTAGGATAGACAGGGGTGCGGGTCAGCCCCAGCATTTT.

This chain joins TRBV5-1 and TRBJ2-4; unclear D gene. V gave up 4 bases and J gave up 1 base, with 12 bases separating them. Germline assignment: CDR1 SGHRS and CDR2 YFSETQ. The CDR3 is 15 amino acids. CDR3 sequence: CASSPRQSAKNIQYF. The CDR3 region has the DNA TGCGCCAGCAGCCCCCGACAATCGGCCAAAAACATTCAGTACTTC.

The V and J genes are TRBV7-2 and TRBJ2-3; possible D gene TRBD2, 7 bases. The CDR3 is 15 amino acids. Germline CDR1 and CDR2: SGHTA and FQGNSA. Trimming stripped 7 bases from V and 5 bases from J, with 19 bases between. The CDR3 nucleotides are TGTGCCAGCACCCCCGGTGGCGGGGGACAAGATACGCAGTATTTT. It specifies CASTPGGGGQDTQYF. The variable domain in full, with the rest retrieved from reference TRBV7-2 and TRBJ2-3, is GAGVSQSPSNKVTEKGKDVELRCDPISGHTALYWYRQSLGQGLEFLIYFQGNSAPDKSGLPSDRFSAERTGGSVSTLTIQRTQQEDSAVYLCASTPGGGGQDTQYFGPGTRLTVL.